One and the same sample provided the 25 T cell receptor beta chains below, sequenced in a study of cytomegalovirus exposure and HLA in healthy donors. 13 Jbeta primers and 60 Vbeta primers were used for the PCR. Clones were read by immunoSEQ multiplex PCR, and TCRdb kept only the in-frame ones, dropping some. The sample has around 110,000 clones, roughly 69% seen once; the top ten hold about 2%. The sequenced material came from PBMCs. The receptor set was obtained from a woman younger than 45 in good health and CMV-seronegative.

This clone has only a few counts. J is TRBJ1-2 and V is TRBV28, with D possibly being TRBD1 (5 bases). The germline V gene has CDR1 MDHEN and CDR2 SYDVKM. The CDR3 length is 13 residues. Trimming left V 6 bases short and J 7 bases short, with 15 bases between. The CDR3 reads CASSQIRVLGYTF. CDR3 sequence (DNA): TGTGCCAGCAGCCAAATCAGGGTGCTTGGCTACACCTTC.

In its sample, this clone was seen a few times. V is TRBV6-1 and J is TRBJ1-4, with 7 positions matching TRBD1. Trimming removed 1 base from V and 7 bases from J; junction bases left unmatched: 9. Germline CDR1 reads MNHNS; CDR2 reads SASEGT. The CDR3 consists of 16 residues. The CDR3 sequence is CASSEEGQLYGEKLFF. The CDR3 DNA reads TGTGCCAGCAGTGAAGAGGGACAGCTCTACGGTGAAAAACTGTTTTTT.

The CDR3 DNA reads TGCGCCAGCAGCGGTCTAGCGGGAGTCGGCACCGGGGAGCTGTTTTTT. It yields the protein CASSGLAGVGTGELFF. V usage is TRBV5-1 and J usage is TRBJ2-2, with 10 bases identical to TRBD2. The CDR3 is made up of 16 amino acids. Per germline, CDR1 SGHRS and CDR2 YFSETQ. With 4 bases clipped from V and 4 bases from J, the junction kept 7 bases outside the gene matches.

The chain couples TRBV15 to TRBJ1-2; the D gene is possibly TRBD1 (6 bases). With 4 bases removed from V and 7 bases from J, the gap between germline ends came to 16 bases. This CDR3 is built from 14 residues. The germline V gene has CDR1 LNHNV and CDR2 YYDKDF (reference sequence). The CDR3 loop reads CATSMGAQAVGYTF. The CDR3 region has the DNA TGTGCCACCAGCATGGGGGCGCAGGCCGTTGGCTACACCTTC.

This clone has only a few counts. This rearrangement joins TRBV7-6 to TRBJ1-6; 9 bases are shared with TRBD1. The CDR3 is 16 amino acids. From germline, CDR1 is SGHVS and CDR2 FNYEAQ. J gave up 6 bases and V 1 base, and 4 bases lay outside the gene matches. In DNA form, the CDR3 reads TGTGCCAGCAGCTTAGTCTCGGGACAGGGTAATTCACCCCTCCACTTT. Amino acid sequence: CASSLVSGQGNSPLHF.

The gene calls are TRBV6-1 and TRBJ1-2, with a weak D call TRBD1 (5 bases). Trimming left V 2 bases short and J 6 bases short, with 13 bases between. CDR3 length: 14 residues. Germline V gives CDR1 MNHNS, CDR2 SASEGT. CDR3 region: CASSEWAGLDGYTF. The CDR3 nucleotides read TGTGCCAGCAGTGAATGGGCAGGGTTGGATGGCTACACCTTC.

The V call is TRBV19, the J call TRBJ1-5, with unresolved D. Per the germline V gene, CDR1 is LNHDA and CDR2 is SQIVND (reference sequence). The CDR3 sequence is 15 residues long. The ends were cut back, 5 bases at V and 4 bases at J, with 15 bases in the middle. Here the CDR3 reads CASSPRGIGNQPQHF. The CDR3 coding sequence is TGTGCCAGTAGTCCGCGAGGGATAGGTAATCAGCCCCAGCATTTT.

The chain couples TRBV6-6 to TRBJ2-7, with D possibly TRBD2 on 6 matching bases. Germline V gives CDR1 MNHNY, CDR2 SVGAGI (reference sequence). The V end lost 2 bases, the J end lost 5 bases, and 13 bases lay between the germline ends. The CDR3 extends over 14 amino acids. CDR3 DNA: TGTGCCAGCAGTTACAGCGGGCCCTGGGACGAGCAGTACTTC. It yields the protein CASSYSGPWDEQYF.

This clone showed up just once. The chain employs TRBV9 and TRBJ2-3; maybe TRBD2 (5 bases). The CDR3 covers 13 residues. Germline values: CDR1 SGDLS, CDR2 YYNGEE. The V gene lost 2 bases and the J gene lost 3 bases, with 7 bases spanning the gap. The CDR3: CASSVSGTDTQYF. The DNA for the CDR3 is TGTGCCAGCAGCGTTTCGGGAACAGATACGCAGTATTTT.

This chain joins TRBV4-3 and TRBJ2-7; D is ambiguous. CDR3 length equals 14 residues. Trimming took 0 bases from V and 3 from J, leaving 9 bases between them. Germline values: CDR1 LGHNA, CDR2 YSLEER. Written as DNA, the CDR3 is TGCGCCAGCAGCCAAGAGGTATCTAACTACGAGCAGTACTTC. Translating it yields CASSQEVSNYEQYF.

The CDR3 nucleotides read TGTGCCAGCTCACCACGCAGGGGGCTTTATGAAAAACTGTTTTTT. This codes for CASSPRRGLYEKLFF. The gene calls are TRBV18 and TRBJ1-4; TRBD1 agrees at 8 bases. After removal of 1 base from V and 6 bases from J, the junction contained 4 bases not matched to a gene. The CDR3 has 15 amino acids. The V gene's germline CDR1 is KGHSH and CDR2 LQKENI. Combining the CDR3 with reference TRBV18 and TRBJ1-4 gives the whole variable domain NAGVMQNPRHLVRRRGQEARLRCSPMKGHSHVYWYRQLPEEGLKFMVYLQKENIIDESGMPKERFSAEFPKEGPSILRIQQVVRGDSAAYFCASSPRRGLYEKLFFGSGTQLSVL.

The chain has TRBV6-1 and TRBJ2-7, with unresolved D. Trimming stripped 6 bases from V and 2 bases from J, with 11 bases between. Germline V CDR1 and CDR2: MNHNS, SASEGT. The CDR3 length is 13 residues. CDR3 protein: CASRGGSTYEQYF. The CDR3 DNA is TGTGCCAGCAGAGGTGGTAGCACCTACGAGCAGTACTTC.

V gene TRBV19 combines with J gene TRBJ2-3; possibly TRBD1 for D (6 bases). The CDR3 spans 15 residues. Trimming left V 6 bases short and J 3 bases short, with 16 bases between. The V gene's germline CDR1 is LNHDA and CDR2 SQIVND (reference sequence). This CDR3 reads CASRPGTQPTDTQYF. The DNA for the CDR3 is TGTGCCAGTAGGCCCGGGACACAACCTACAGATACGCAGTATTTT.

This clone was seen once. The chain couples TRBV6-1 to TRBJ2-3, with 9 bases aligning to TRBD1. V shed 5 bases and J 3 bases; nucleotides not matched to a gene: 6. The CDR3 loop spans 15 amino acids. CDR1 and CDR2 from the germline V gene are MNHNS and SASEGT. The CDR3 DNA follows: TGTGCCAGCAGTACCATAGGACAGGGGACAGATACGCAGTATTTT. This encodes CASSTIGQGTDTQYF.

The V call is TRBV9, the J call TRBJ2-2, with TRBD1 identical over 8 bases. This CDR3 spans 17 amino acids. The V and J ends lost 0 bases and 8 bases, in that order; junction bases with no gene match: 12. Germline assignment: CDR1 SGDLS and CDR2 YYNGEE. In nucleotides, the CDR3 is TGTGCCAGCAGCGTAGGGGTAGGCAGGGGGCGGACTGGGGAGCTGTTTTTT. It specifies CASSVGVGRGRTGELFF.

This chain joins TRBV29-1 and TRBJ2-7; D is possibly TRBD1 (5 bases). The germline V gene encodes CDR1 SQVTM and CDR2 ANQGSEA. Between the trimmed V and J ends, which lost 6 bases and 0 bases, there was a span of 9 bases. The CDR3 is 12 amino acids. CDR3: CSVVDSSYEQYF. DNA of the CDR3: TGCAGCGTGGTTGACAGCTCCTACGAGCAGTACTTC.

This chain links TRBV19 with TRBJ2-1, with 7 nucleotides matching TRBD1. The junction had 14 bases not matched to a gene; V was cut back by 5 bases and J by 1 base. CDR3 size: 18 residues. The germline V gene has CDR1 LNHDA and CDR2 SQIVND (reference sequence). The chain's CDR3 is CASSSRRDRQRSYNEQFF. Here the CDR3 DNA reads TGTGCCAGTAGTTCGCGAAGGGACAGACAGAGATCCTACAATGAGCAGTTCTTC.

The chain recombines TRBV10-3 with TRBJ2-7; 14 nucleotides match TRBD2. CDR1 ENHRY and CDR2 SYGVKD come from the germline V gene. The CDR3 consists of 15 residues. J gave up 2 bases and V 4 bases, and 1 base lay outside the gene matches. The CDR3 sequence is CAISAGLAGAYEQYF. As DNA, the CDR3 is TGTGCCATCAGTGCGGGACTAGCGGGAGCCTACGAGCAGTACTTC.

This sequence joins TRBV4-1 and TRBJ2-2, with 7 bases aligning to TRBD2. This CDR3 spans 16 amino acids. Germline values: CDR1 MGHRA, CDR2 YSYEKL. Trimming took 8 bases from V and 1 from J; bases not matched to a gene: 10. The CDR3 DNA reads TGCGCCAGCGGGTATGGCGGGAGAGTGAACACCGGGGAGCTGTTTTTT. Encoded protein: CASGYGGRVNTGELFF.

V is TRBV5-8 and J is TRBJ1-5; no definite D call. Deletions cut 2 bases from V and 2 bases from J, with 11 bases between. This CDR3 comprises 15 residues. Germline V gene lookup returns CDR1 SGHTS and CDR2 YDEGEE. The CDR3 sequence: CASSLRSEGNQPQHF. CDR3 bases: TGTGCCAGCAGCTTAAGGAGTGAGGGCAATCAGCCCCAGCATTTT.

The rearrangement uses TRBV30 and TRBJ1-2, with 10 bases lining up with TRBD1. The V segment lost 4 bases and the J segment 5 bases; nucleotides outside the gene matches: 7. The CDR3 loop spans 14 amino acids. CDR1 and CDR2 (germline): GTSNPN, SVGIG (reference sequence). CDR3 amino acids: CAWNRDRGRYGYTF. The CDR3 coding sequence is TGTGCCTGGAACCGGGACAGGGGCCGGTATGGCTACACCTTC.

The chain employs TRBV30 and TRBJ2-2; D is ambiguous. This CDR3 has 10 residues. The ends were cut back, 5 bases at V and 7 bases at J, with 5 bases in the middle. The germline V gene encodes CDR1 GTSNPN and CDR2 SVGIG (reference sequence). The CDR3 is CAWYYGELFF. CDR3 sequence (DNA): TGTGCCTGGTACTACGGGGAGCTGTTTTTT.

The chain joins TRBV18 to TRBJ1-1, with 9 bases lining up with TRBD1. V was pared by 3 bases and J by 4 bases, with 9 bases of the junction left unmatched. Germline V gene sequence: CDR1 KGHSH, CDR2 LQKENI. The CDR3 runs 16 residues. For the CDR3, the DNA is TGTGCCAGCTCACCGGGACAGGGACAGTGGAGCACTGAAGCTTTCTTT. Translating it yields CASSPGQGQWSTEAFF.

This chain connects TRBV4-1 to TRBJ2-7, with D possibly TRBD2 on 6 matching bases. Trimming left V 3 bases short and J 5 bases short, with 14 bases between. The germline CDR1 and CDR2 sequences are MGHRA and YSYEKL. The CDR3 extends over 14 amino acids. This chain's CDR3 is CASSHRGRLDEQYF. The CDR3 region has the DNA TGCGCCAGCAGCCACCGAGGGAGGCTCGACGAGCAGTACTTC.

The V and J genes are TRBV11-2 and TRBJ2-7, with 8 nucleotides matching TRBD1. From germline, CDR1 is SGHAT and CDR2 FQNNGV. This CDR3 is built from 13 residues. The J segment lost 1 base and the V segment lost 5 bases, leaving 1 base of the junction unmatched. The CDR3 sequence is CASSRDRSYEQYF. The CDR3 DNA reads TGTGCCAGCAGCAGGGACAGGTCCTACGAGCAGTACTTC.